The TCR beta chain described here comes from a study of neurological immune-mediated disorders. Study findings and constraints: In HTLV-1-associated myelopathy, TCR clonal expansion was greatest, whereas multiple sclerosis had the least, falling below healthy controls.

A single record per CDR3 protein comes from TCRdb applying MiXCR to the 5' RACE reads. The table records around 97,000 distinct CDR3 sequences, 10% to 14% of them present only once. This clonotype occurred many times. Its target is unknown. Time point defined: longitudinal time-point 3. From 2 million PBMCs stored at -80 C, the unsorted libraries were generated. The CDR3 contains 13 residues. Germline lookup yields CDR1 SGHTA and CDR2 FQGNSA. V was shortened by 5 bases and J by 8 bases, with 14 bases between the two germline ends. This rearrangement joins TRBV7-2 to TRBJ2-3; no definite D call. Input material: PBMCs. The TCR originated in a female donor with HTLV-1-associated myelopathy (HAM/TSP). The CDR3 here is CASSPGLMGTQYF. The CDR3 coding sequence is TGTGCCAGCAGCCCCGGGTTAATGGGTACGCAGTATTTT. Full variable domain (outside the CDR3, taken from reference TRBV7-2 and TRBJ2-3): GAGVSQSPSNKVTEKGKDVELRCDPISGHTALYWYRQSLGQGLEFLIYFQGNSAPDKSGLPSDRFSAERTGGSVSTLTIQRTQQEDSAVYLCASSPGLMGTQYFGPGTRLTVL.